The 20 T cell receptor beta chains listed next were all sequenced from one sample in a study of regulatory T cells in long-lasting Graves disease. Time point specified: persistent/refractory GD, antithyroid drugs over 5 years with positive TRAb. Preparation of the TCR library used RNA extracted from PBMCs. Combining iRepertoire HTBI primers with Arm-PCR of CDR3 regions, the authors built TCR beta libraries. TCRdb reanalysed the multiplex PCR reads using MiXCR and keeps one entry per CDR3 protein. This sample carries about 290,000 distinct CDR3 sequences, 20% to 25% of them seen once, and the ten largest clones take around 50%. This sample comprised peripheral blood mononuclear cells (PBMCs), obtained when the disease was refractory, from a patient treated with antithyroid drugs. Source of these receptors: a female donor with Graves disease.

This clonotype was found many times. The chain combines TRBV2 with TRBJ1-3, with D possibly matching TRBD1 (6 bases). The CDR3 is made up of 16 amino acids. Germline loops: CDR1 SNHLY, CDR2 FYNNEI. Between the trimmed V and J ends, which lost 4 bases and 0 bases, there was a span of 13 bases. The CDR3 spells CASSGDTLDSGNTIYF. The CDR3 bases are TGTGCCAGCAGTGGGGACACCCTGGACTCTGGAAACACCATATATTTT.

This chain connects TRBV29-1 to TRBJ1-2; D is undetermined. Germline CDR1 and CDR2: SQVTM and ANQGSEA. The V and J ends lost 3 bases and 4 bases respectively, with 9 bases between them. The CDR3 spans 12 residues. This CDR3 reads CSVDRAGYGYTF. The CDR3 nucleotides are TGCAGCGTTGATAGGGCCGGCTATGGCTACACCTTC. The full variable domain, completed using reference TRBV29-1 and TRBJ1-2, is SAVISQKPSRDICQRGTSLTIQCQVDSQVTMMFWYRQQPGQSLTLIATANQGSEATYESGFVIDKFPISRPNLTFSTLTVSNMSPEDSSIYLCSVDRAGYGYTFGSGTRLTVV.

The sample holds a few counts of this clonotype. V is TRBV7-6 and J is TRBJ2-1, with TRBD2 identical over 10 bases. Trimming removed 4 bases from V and 8 bases from J; junction bases left unmatched: 11. The CDR3 runs 16 residues. Germline V gives CDR1 SGHVS, CDR2 FNYEAQ. The CDR3 protein is CASSYTLAGVGYEQFF. The CDR3 DNA is TGTGCCAGCAGCTATACTCTAGCGGGAGTCGGCTATGAGCAGTTCTTC.

The chain is built from TRBV7-2 and TRBJ2-1; D is undetermined. The germline CDR1 and CDR2 sequences are SGHTA and FQGNSA. The CDR3 length is 14 residues. V was shortened by 4 bases and J by 6 bases, with 13 bases between the two germline ends. The CDR3 sequence is CASSSQWGSNEQFF. CDR3 in DNA: TGTGCCAGCAGCTCCCAGTGGGGTAGCAATGAGCAGTTCTTC.

This chain connects TRBV10-3 to TRBJ2-7, with a possible D match to TRBD2 (5 bases). Germline lookup yields CDR1 ENHRY and CDR2 SYGVKD. V was clipped by 3 bases and J by 5 bases, with 5 bases between them. The CDR3 runs 11 residues. In DNA form, the CDR3 reads TGTGCCATCAGTGAAGCGGACGAGCAGTACTTC. Translating gives CAISEADEQYF.

The J gene is TRBJ2-4, the V gene TRBV7-2; a weak D match, TRBD1 (6 bases). The CDR3 totals 15 residues. Germline V lookup: CDR1 SGHTA, CDR2 FQGNSA. V was cut by 3 bases and J by 9 bases, with 18 bases left in between. CDR3 sequence (DNA): TGTGCCAGCAGCTTTCAACAGGGCCGCCTTGGCATTCAGTACTTC. Translation: CASSFQQGRLGIQYF.

In this sample, this clonotype turned up many times. The chain joins TRBV6-1 to TRBJ1-2, with D maybe TRBD1 (5 bases). V shed 2 bases and J shed 8 bases, with 18 bases lying between them. Germline CDR1 is MNHNS and CDR2 is SASEGT. The CDR3 length is 15 residues. The CDR3 coding sequence is TGTGCCAGCAGTGAACTTTGGGACTACCGGCCCGGCTACACCTTC. Residues: CASSELWDYRPGYTF.

The chain couples TRBV5-8 to TRBJ2-3, with 7 bases identical to TRBD1. The CDR3 totals 16 residues. Germline CDR1 and CDR2: SGHTS and YDEGEE. Unmatched junction bases numbered 9, after V lost 1 base and J lost 4 bases. CDR3 residues: CASSLWQGVSADTQYF. The DNA of the CDR3 is TGTGCCAGCAGCTTGTGGCAGGGGGTTAGCGCAGATACGCAGTATTTT.

This clonotype came up a few times. The chain combines TRBV18 with TRBJ1-1; TRBD1 is a possible D gene (5 bases). From germline, CDR1 is KGHSH and CDR2 LQKENI. The V and J ends lost 3 bases and 3 bases respectively, with 11 bases between them. The CDR3 is made up of 14 amino acids. Here the CDR3 DNA reads TGTGCCAGCTCACCTTCAGGGAGAGACACTGAAGCTTTCTTT. It yields the protein CASSPSGRDTEAFF. The variable domain in full, with the rest retrieved from reference TRBV18 and TRBJ1-1, is NAGVMQNPRHLVRRRGQEARLRCSPMKGHSHVYWYRQLPEEGLKFMVYLQKENIIDESGMPKERFSAEFPKEGPSILRIQQVVRGDSAAYFCASSPSGRDTEAFFGQGTRLTVV.

About this clonotype: This may stem from a read error, because a much larger clone lies one nucleotide away. V is TRBV30 and J is TRBJ1-4; TRBD1 matches 8 bases. Per germline, CDR1 GTSNPN and CDR2 SVGIG (reference sequence). The CDR3 has 13 residues. Trimming at V came to 3 bases and at J to 11 bases, leaving 8 bases not matched to a gene. The CDR3 coding sequence is TGTGCCTGGAGCCAAAACCAGGGGGCTAAACTGTTTTTT. Protein: CAWSQNQGAKLFF.

A few counts support this clonotype. The rearrangement links TRBV19 to TRBJ2-7; tentative D call: TRBD1 (5 bases). The CDR3 extends over 13 amino acids. Trimming removed 2 bases from V and 3 bases from J, with 8 bases in between. Germline V gene data show CDR1 as LNHDA and CDR2 as SQIVND (reference sequence). The DNA for the CDR3 is TGTGCCAGTAGTATAAGGCAGGGCTACGAGCAGTACTTC. It is translated as CASSIRQGYEQYF.

At least ten counts were recorded for this clonotype. This rearrangement joins TRBV27 to TRBJ1-1, with D possibly TRBD1 on 5 matching bases. CDR1 MNHEY and CDR2 SMNVEV come from the germline V gene (reference sequence). V was trimmed by 5 bases and J by 10 bases, leaving 20 bases between them. CDR3 length equals 14 residues. CDR3 residues: CASSQRDWGSGAFF. In nucleotides, the CDR3 is TGTGCCAGCAGTCAACGGGACTGGGGAAGTGGAGCTTTCTTT.

Details on this clonotype: This sequence may be a read error, since a much larger clone differs from it by one base. Lacking the conserved final phenylalanine or tryptophan, this CDR3 likely reflects a read error. The chain employs TRBV28 and TRBJ2-5; 7 bases fit TRBD2. Germline trimming cut 2 bases from V and 7 bases from J; bases unmatched to any gene: 10. The germline V gene encodes CDR1 MDHEN and CDR2 SYDVKM. The CDR3 extends over 15 amino acids. For the CDR3, the DNA is TGTGCCAGCAGTTTAGGTGGGACTACACCGTGGACCCAGTACTCC. Protein: CASSLGGTTPWTQYS.

Many counts were recorded for this clonotype. DNA of the CDR3: TGTGCCAGCAGCCGGGACAGGAACTACGAGCAGTACTTC. Residues: CASSRDRNYEQYF. The chain joins TRBV2 to TRBJ2-7; 8 bases line up with TRBD1. With V trimmed by 6 bases and J by 3 bases, 4 bases remained unmatched. CDR3 length: 13 amino acids. Germline V gene data show CDR1 as SNHLY and CDR2 as FYNNEI. The full variable domain, its missing parts supplied by reference TRBV2 and TRBJ2-7, is EPEVTQTPSHQVTQMGQEVILRCVPISNHLYFYWYRQILGQKVEFLVSFYNNEISEKSEIFDDQFSVERPDGSNFTLKIRSTKLEDSAMYFCASSRDRNYEQYFGPGTRLTVT.

At least ten counts were recorded for this clonotype. CDR3 in amino acids: CASSYPQSTGELFF. In DNA, the CDR3 is TGTGCCAGCAGTTACCCGCAGTCCACCGGGGAGCTGTTTTTT. The V gene is TRBV12-3 or TRBV12-4, the J gene TRBJ2-2; the D is unclear. The CDR3 extends over 14 amino acids. Trimming removed 4 bases from V and 4 bases from J, with 10 bases in between.

There are a few counts of this clonotype. V is TRBV5-8 and J is TRBJ1-2, with unresolved D. Germline CDR1 reads SGHTS; CDR2 reads YDEGEE. The V gene lost 0 bases and the J gene lost 3 bases, with 12 bases spanning the gap. There are 15 residues in the CDR3. The CDR3, as DNA: TGTGCCAGCAGCTTGGCCGAAAGGGTCTACTATGGCTACACCTTC. It is translated as CASSLAERVYYGYTF.

This clonotype was observed a few times. This chain links TRBV5-6 with TRBJ2-3; the match to TRBD2 covers 10 bases. From germline, CDR1 is SGHDT and CDR2 YYEEEE. The CDR3 is 16 amino acids. V lost 4 bases to trimming and J lost 2 bases; unmatched junction nucleotides: 7. The CDR3 region is CASSLSGRALTDTQYF. The CDR3 region has the DNA TGTGCCAGCAGCCTAAGCGGGAGGGCCCTCACAGATACGCAGTATTTT.

This chain joins TRBV27 and TRBJ1-5; the D gene is possibly TRBD1 (6 bases). The V gene's germline CDR1 is MNHEY and CDR2 SMNVEV (reference sequence). The germline V and J ends were trimmed by 0 bases and 6 bases, with 15 bases remaining between them. CDR3 length: 16 residues. CDR3 loop: CASSLSSGRGGQPQHF. The CDR3 DNA reads TGTGCCAGCAGTTTATCCTCGGGCAGGGGCGGTCAGCCCCAGCATTTT.

This clonotype occurred many times. The chain joins TRBV12-3 or TRBV12-4 to TRBJ2-7; no reliable D call. V shed 2 bases and J shed 6 bases, with 14 bases lying between them. The length of the CDR3 is 14 residues. The CDR3 sequence is CASSLLHTPGEQYF. In DNA, the CDR3 is TGTGCCAGCAGTTTATTGCACACCCCTGGCGAGCAGTACTTC.

This clonotype was seen ten or more times. The chain is built from TRBV2 and TRBJ2-1, with 10 bases lining up with TRBD2. The CDR3 is 17 amino acids. Per germline, CDR1 SNHLY and CDR2 FYNNEI. Trimming at V came to 4 bases and at J to 5 bases, leaving 11 bases not matched to a gene. Here the CDR3 DNA reads TGTGCCAGCAGTGGGGTGAGTCTAGCGGGAGCTCACAATGAGCAGTTCTTC. Encoded protein: CASSGVSLAGAHNEQFF.